The present entry profiles one T cell receptor (beta chain) with its context. The source of the sample is a study of T cell changes during pregnancy in multiple sclerosis. TCRdb's table, derived via immunoSEQ multiplex PCR, lists solely in-frame clones and lacks some. The sample consists of 48,000 or so clones, 88% of them appearing once. Trimming removed 0 bases from V and 2 bases from J; junction bases left unmatched: 4. This CDR3 has 16 residues. CDR1 ENHRY and CDR2 SYGVKD come from the germline V gene. The chain is built from TRBV10-3 and TRBJ2-3; 8 bases align to TRBD2. The starting material was CD4+ T cells from peripheral blood mononuclear cells, obtained in the second trimester of pregnancy. This sequence originates from a female donor with multiple sclerosis, enrolled in a pregnancy study. The CDR3: CAISESPSGYTDTQYF. In nucleotides, the CDR3 is TGTGCCATCAGTGAGTCGCCTAGCGGGTACACAGATACGCAGTATTTT.